The 6 T cell receptor beta chains below all came from one sample that was sequenced in a study of cytomegalovirus exposure and HLA in healthy donors. The study ran its PCR with 60 Vbeta and 13 Jbeta primers. The repertoire was sequenced with immunoSEQ multiplex PCR; TCRdb's copy has only in-frame clones and lacks some. This sample's table has just over 150,000 clones. Specimen: PBMCs. The receptors here all came from a woman aged 60 to 75 in good health and CMV-seronegative.

The chain joins TRBV5-1 to TRBJ1-2; 9 bases match TRBD1. The germline CDR1 and CDR2 sequences are SGHRS and YFSETQ. V dropped 4 bases and J dropped 8; count of bases not matched to a gene: 6. There are 13 residues in the CDR3. CDR3 sequence (DNA): TGCGCCAGCAGCGGGACAGGGAATTTGGGCTACACCTTC. Protein sequence: CASSGTGNLGYTF.

The chain couples TRBV2 to TRBJ2-7, with D uncertain. This CDR3 has 13 amino acids. V gave up 3 bases and J gave up 7 bases, with 13 bases separating them. Germline V lookup: CDR1 SNHLY, CDR2 FYNNEI. CDR3 in amino acids: CASSENSPVEQYF. The DNA of the CDR3 is TGTGCCAGCAGTGAGAACAGCCCCGTGGAGCAGTACTTC.

The CDR3 DNA reads as TGTGCCATCAGTGACCCAGGGGGCGAAACCTACGAGCAGTACTTC. Protein product: CAISDPGGETYEQYF. V and J are TRBV10-3 and TRBJ2-7; 8 bases fit TRBD1. Germline V gene lookup returns CDR1 ENHRY and CDR2 SYGVKD. The length of the CDR3 is 15 residues. The J segment lost 2 bases and the V segment lost 3 bases, leaving 6 bases of the junction unmatched.

This chain uses TRBV4-2 with TRBJ1-6; the match to TRBD1 covers 10 bases. CDR3 size: 15 residues. Germline values: CDR1 LGHNA, CDR2 YNFKEQ. V lost 4 bases, J lost 8 bases, and 5 bases stayed unmatched. DNA of the CDR3: TGTGCCAGCAGCCGATCCGGGACAGGGGATTCACCCCTCCACTTT. It is translated as CASSRSGTGDSPLHF.

This chain links TRBV7-6 with TRBJ2-5; 9 nucleotides match TRBD2. The CDR3 runs 15 residues. V gave up 3 bases and J gave up 4 bases; unmatched junction bases: 6. CDR1 and CDR2 from the germline V gene are SGHVS and FNYEAQ. The CDR3 spells CASSLEAGGVETQYF. The CDR3 coding sequence is TGTGCCAGCAGCTTGGAGGCGGGAGGGGTAGAGACCCAGTACTTC.

The chain joins TRBV2 to TRBJ2-2; TRBD1 is a possible D gene (6 bases). Trimming took off 6 bases at V and 2 bases at J, with 10 bases between the two ends. Germline V gives CDR1 SNHLY, CDR2 FYNNEI. The CDR3 spans 14 residues. The DNA of the CDR3 is TGTGCCAGCAGCTCGGACAGCAACACCGGGGAGCTGTTTTTT. Translating it yields CASSSDSNTGELFF.